The T cell receptor beta chain under discussion was sequenced for a study of T cell repertoires in cytomegalovirus infection. Whole-study findings and limits: Dominating the ex vivo response were TCR beta clonotypes that were CMV-specific and HLA-C-restricted.

On this clonotype: Its antigen is not known.

In TCRdb, the reads were re-called with MiXCR into one record per CDR3 protein. The repertoire has about 160,000 distinct CDR3 sequences, about a sixth of them found once; the top ten carry under 20%. Sequenced: CD8+ T cells from PBMCs. The sequence was collected from a human donor in good health (CMV status not recorded). Some clones in this sample may be carry-over from other donors' samples.

The CDR3 spells CASSRRLAGTHNEQFF. In nucleotides, the CDR3 is TGTGCCAGCAGCCGTAGACTAGCGGGGACACACAATGAGCAGTTCTTC. The chain carries TRBV7-9 and TRBJ2-1; the match to TRBD2 covers 11 bases. This CDR3 region has 16 residues. Per the germline V gene, CDR1 is SEHNR and CDR2 is FQNEAQ (reference sequence). J lost 5 bases, V lost 5 bases, and 8 bases had no gene match.